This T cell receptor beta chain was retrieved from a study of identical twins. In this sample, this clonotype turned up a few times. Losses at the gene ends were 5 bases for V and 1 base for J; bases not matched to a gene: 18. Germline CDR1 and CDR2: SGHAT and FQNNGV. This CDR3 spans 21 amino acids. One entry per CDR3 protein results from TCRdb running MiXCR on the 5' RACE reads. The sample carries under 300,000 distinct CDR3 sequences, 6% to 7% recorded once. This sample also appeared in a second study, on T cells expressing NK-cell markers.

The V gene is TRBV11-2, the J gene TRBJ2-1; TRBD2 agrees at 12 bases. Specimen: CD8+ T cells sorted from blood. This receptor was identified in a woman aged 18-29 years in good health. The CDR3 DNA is TGTGCCAGCAGCGCCGTCCTCGAGACTAGCGGGGGAGTGGTATCCTACAATGAGCAGTTCTTC. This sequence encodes CASSAVLETSGGVVSYNEQFF. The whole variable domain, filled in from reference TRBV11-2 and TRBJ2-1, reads EAGVAQSPRYKIIEKRQSVAFWCNPISGHATLYWYQQILGQGPKLLIQFQNNGVVDDSQLPKDRFSAERLKGVDSTLKIQPAKLEDSAVYLCASSAVLETSGGVVSYNEQFFGPGTRLTVL.